Following are 2 T cell receptor beta chains from one sample sequenced in a study of CD8 T cells in ankylosing spondylitis (dated by TCRdb to the late 2010s). To prepare the library, 5' RACE was applied. Sequencing instrument: Illumina MiSeq. In-frame beta chains were kept once TCRdb had trimmed the public reads at Q25 with fastp and called clones with MiXCR. CDR3 protein duplicates are merged, each entry listing the most common genes and DNA. The table for this sample lists 25,000 to 30,000 distinct CDR3 sequences; 7.9% of them were counted only once. In total, the top ten clones hold more than 25% of the sample. The sequencing input was blood. The receptor source for this set is a male donor with ankylosing spondylitis or in good health (not recorded which).

This clonotype was counted at least ten times. This chain connects TRBV28 to TRBJ2-5, with D possibly being TRBD2 (5 bases). CDR3 size: 15 residues. V lost 6 bases, J lost 2 bases, and 16 bases lay in between. Germline values: CDR1 MDHEN, CDR2 SYDVKM. The CDR3 DNA sequence: TGTGCCAGCAGCCACTCCCTGACTACTCAAGAGACCCAGTACTTC. Its protein is CASSHSLTTQETQYF.

The V call is TRBV7-9, the J call TRBJ1-1; a possible D gene is TRBD1 (6 bases). The CDR3 length is 13 residues. V lost 1 base to trimming and J lost 4 bases, with 7 bases between them. Germline-derived CDR1 and CDR2 are SEHNR and FQNEAQ (reference sequence). The CDR3 bases are TGTGCCAGCAGCTTAGGGGGGGCCACTGAAGCTTTCTTT. It is translated as CASSLGGATEAFF.